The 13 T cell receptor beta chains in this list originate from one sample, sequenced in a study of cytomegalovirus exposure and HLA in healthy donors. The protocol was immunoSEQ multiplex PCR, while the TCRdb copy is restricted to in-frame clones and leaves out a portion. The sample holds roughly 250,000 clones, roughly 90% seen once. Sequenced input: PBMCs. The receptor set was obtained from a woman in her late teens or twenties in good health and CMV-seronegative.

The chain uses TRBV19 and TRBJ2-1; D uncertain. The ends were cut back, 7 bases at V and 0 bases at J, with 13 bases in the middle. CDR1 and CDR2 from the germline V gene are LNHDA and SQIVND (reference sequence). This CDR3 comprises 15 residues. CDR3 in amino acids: CASTWRYPSYNEQFF. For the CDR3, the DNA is TGTGCCAGTACCTGGCGGTACCCCTCCTACAATGAGCAGTTCTTC.

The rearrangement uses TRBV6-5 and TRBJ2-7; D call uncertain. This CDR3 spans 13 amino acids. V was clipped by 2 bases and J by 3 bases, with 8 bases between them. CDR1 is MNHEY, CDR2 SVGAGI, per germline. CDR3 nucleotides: TGTGCCAGCAGTTACAGCACAAACTACGAGCAGTACGTC. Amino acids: CASSYSTNYEQYV.

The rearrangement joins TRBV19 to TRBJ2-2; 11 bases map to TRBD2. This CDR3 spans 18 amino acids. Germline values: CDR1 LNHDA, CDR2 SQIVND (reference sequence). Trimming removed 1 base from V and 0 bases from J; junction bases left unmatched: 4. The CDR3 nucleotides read TGTGCCAGTAGTATAGGGCTAGCGGGGGGACCGAACACCGGGGAGCTGTTTTTT. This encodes CASSIGLAGGPNTGELFF.

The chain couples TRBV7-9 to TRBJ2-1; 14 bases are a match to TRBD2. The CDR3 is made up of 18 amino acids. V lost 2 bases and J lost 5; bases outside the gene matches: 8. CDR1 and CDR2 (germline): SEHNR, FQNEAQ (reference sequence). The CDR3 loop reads CASSLMGLAGEGHNEQFF. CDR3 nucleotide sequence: TGTGCCAGCAGCTTAATGGGACTAGCGGGGGAAGGTCACAATGAGCAGTTCTTC.

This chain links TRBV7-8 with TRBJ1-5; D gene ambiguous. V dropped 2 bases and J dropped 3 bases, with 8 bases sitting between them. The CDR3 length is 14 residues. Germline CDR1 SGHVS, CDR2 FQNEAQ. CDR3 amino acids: CASSLYGDNQPQHF. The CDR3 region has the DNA TGTGCCAGCAGCTTATACGGTGACAATCAGCCCCAGCATTTT. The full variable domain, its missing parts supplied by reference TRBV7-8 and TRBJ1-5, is GAGVSQSPRYKVAKRGQDVALRCDPISGHVSLFWYQQALGQGPEFLTYFQNEAQLDKSGLPSDRFFAERPEGSVSTLKIQRTQQEDSAVYLCASSLYGDNQPQHFGDGTRLSIL.

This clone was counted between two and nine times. The CDR3 coding sequence is TGTGCCTGGAGTGTCGGGACAGACTACGAGCAGTACTTC. Amino acid sequence: CAWSVGTDYEQYF. The chain carries TRBV30 and TRBJ2-7; 7 nucleotides align to TRBD1. CDR1 GTSNPN and CDR2 SVGIG come from the germline V gene (reference sequence). V lost 0 bases, J lost 3 bases, and 2 bases stayed unmatched. This CDR3 region has 13 residues. Supplemented by reference TRBV30 and TRBJ2-7, the full variable domain reads SQTIHQWPATLVQPVGSPLSLECTVEGTSNPNLYWYRQAAGRGLQLLFYSVGIGQISSEVPQNLSASRPQDRQFILSSKKLLLSDSGFYLCAWSVGTDYEQYFGPGTRLTVT.

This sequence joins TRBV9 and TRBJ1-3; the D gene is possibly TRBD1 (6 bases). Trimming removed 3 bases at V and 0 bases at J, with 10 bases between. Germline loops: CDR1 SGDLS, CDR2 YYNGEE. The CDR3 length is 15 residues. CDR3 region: CASSEQGYSGNTIYF. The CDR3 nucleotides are TGTGCCAGCAGCGAACAGGGCTACTCTGGAAACACCATATATTTT.

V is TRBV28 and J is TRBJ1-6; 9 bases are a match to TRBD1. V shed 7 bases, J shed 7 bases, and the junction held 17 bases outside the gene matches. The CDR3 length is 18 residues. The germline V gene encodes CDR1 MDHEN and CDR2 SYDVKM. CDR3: CASIHRDRVVKGNSPLHF. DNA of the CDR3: TGTGCCAGCATCCACCGGGACAGGGTAGTTAAAGGGAATTCACCCCTCCACTTT.

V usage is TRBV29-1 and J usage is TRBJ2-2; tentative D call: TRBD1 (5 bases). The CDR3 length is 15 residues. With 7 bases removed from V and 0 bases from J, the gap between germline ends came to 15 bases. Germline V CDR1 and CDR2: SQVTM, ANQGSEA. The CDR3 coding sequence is TGCAGCGCCCCCGTTGGGGCGTCGAACACCGGGGAGCTGTTTTTT. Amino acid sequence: CSAPVGASNTGELFF.

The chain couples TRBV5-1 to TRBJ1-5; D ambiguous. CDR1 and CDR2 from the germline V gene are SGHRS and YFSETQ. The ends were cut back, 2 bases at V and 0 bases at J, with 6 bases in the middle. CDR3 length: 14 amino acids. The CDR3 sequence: CASSFGDSNQPQHF. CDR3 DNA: TGCGCCAGCAGCTTCGGGGATAGCAATCAGCCCCAGCATTTT. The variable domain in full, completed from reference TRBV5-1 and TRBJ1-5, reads KAGVTQTPRYLIKTRGQQVTLSCSPISGHRSVSWYQQTPGQGLQFLFEYFSETQRNKGNFPGRFSGRQFSNSRSEMNVSTLELGDSALYLCASSFGDSNQPQHFGDGTRLSIL.

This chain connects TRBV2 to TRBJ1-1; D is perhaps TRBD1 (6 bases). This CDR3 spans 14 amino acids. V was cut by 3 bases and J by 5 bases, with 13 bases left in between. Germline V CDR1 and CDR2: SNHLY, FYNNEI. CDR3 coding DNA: TGTGCCAGCAGTGAGAATACAGGGAGAACTGAAGCTTTCTTT. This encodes CASSENTGRTEAFF.

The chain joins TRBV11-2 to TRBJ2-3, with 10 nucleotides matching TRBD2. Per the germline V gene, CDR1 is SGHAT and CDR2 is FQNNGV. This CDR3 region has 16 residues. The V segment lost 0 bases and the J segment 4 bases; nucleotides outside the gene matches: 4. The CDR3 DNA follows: TGTGCCAGCAGCTTAGATAGCGGGGGGAGAGCAGATACGCAGTATTTT. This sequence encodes CASSLDSGGRADTQYF.

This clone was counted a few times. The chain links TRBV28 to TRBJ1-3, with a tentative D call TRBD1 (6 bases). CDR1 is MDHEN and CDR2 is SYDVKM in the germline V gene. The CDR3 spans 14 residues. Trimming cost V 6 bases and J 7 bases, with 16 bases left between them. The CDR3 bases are TGTGCCAGCAGACGAACAGGGAGTGGGAACACCATATATTTT. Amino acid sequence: CASRRTGSGNTIYF.